Below are 25 T cell receptor beta chains sequenced from a single sample in a study of T-cell memory formation after mild COVID-19. From the 5' RACE reads, TCRdb called clonotypes with MiXCR, one entry per CDR3 protein. The sample records about 260,000 distinct CDR3 sequences, about 16% being singletons. Sequencing input: PBMCs or a T cell subset sorted from them (not recorded which). The source of these receptors is a man aged 18-30 years who had mild COVID-19 (a few samples of this study predate the infection). Cell type and time point are not known.

This clonotype came up a few times. V usage is TRBV7-9 and J usage is TRBJ1-4; D not certain. The CDR3 extends over 10 amino acids. Germline values: CDR1 SEHNR, CDR2 FQNEAQ (reference sequence). V was clipped by 5 bases and J by 8 bases, with 3 bases between them. The CDR3 loop is CASSTEKLFF. The CDR3 DNA follows: TGTGCCAGCAGCACAGAAAAACTGTTTTTT.

In its sample, this clonotype was seen a few times. The chain carries TRBV7-2 and TRBJ2-2, with 7 bases aligning to TRBD2. CDR1 is SGHTA and CDR2 is FQGNSA in the germline V gene. The CDR3 runs 13 residues. Unmatched junction bases numbered 2, after V lost 5 bases and J lost 5 bases. Here the CDR3 reads CASSGRETGELFF. DNA of the CDR3: TGTGCCAGCAGCGGGCGGGAGACCGGGGAGCTGTTTTTT.

This chain links TRBV7-2 with TRBJ2-6, with 7 bases that match TRBD1. Germline-derived CDR1 and CDR2 are SGHTA and FQGNSA. This CDR3 spans 16 amino acids. The V segment lost 5 bases and the J segment 3 bases; nucleotides outside the gene matches: 7. The CDR3 spells CASSPTGLSGANVLTF. The DNA for the CDR3 is TGTGCCAGCAGCCCGACAGGGCTTAGTGGGGCCAACGTCCTGACTTTC. The variable domain in full, completed from reference TRBV7-2 and TRBJ2-6, reads GAGVSQSPSNKVTEKGKDVELRCDPISGHTALYWYRQSLGQGLEFLIYFQGNSAPDKSGLPSDRFSAERTGGSVSTLTIQRTQQEDSAVYLCASSPTGLSGANVLTFGAGSRLTVL.

This clonotype has a handful of counts. This chain joins TRBV29-1 and TRBJ2-2; 7 bases map to TRBD1. The CDR3 covers 13 residues. The V gene's germline CDR1 is SQVTM and CDR2 ANQGSEA. V lost 4 bases and J lost 6; bases outside the gene matches: 5. The CDR3 protein is CSVGGQYSGELFF. The DNA of the CDR3 is TGCAGCGTTGGGGGACAGTATTCCGGGGAGCTGTTTTTT.

CDR3 nucleotide sequence: TGTGCCAGCAGTTCGAACTCTGGGGCCAACGTCCTGACTTTC. It encodes CASSSNSGANVLTF. The chain employs TRBV6-1 and TRBJ2-6, with unresolved D. Looked up from germline, CDR1 is MNHNS and CDR2 is SASEGT. V was clipped by 5 bases and J by 0 bases, with 5 bases between them. The CDR3 has 14 residues.

This clonotype was seen only a few times. The CDR3 reads CSADGGGGSPLHF. CDR3 bases: TGCAGTGCCGACGGGGGGGGTGGCTCACCCCTCCACTTT. The rearrangement uses TRBV20-1 and TRBJ1-6, with D possibly being TRBD1 (5 bases). The V end lost 6 bases, the J end lost 10 bases, and 16 bases lay between the germline ends. Germline CDR1 is DFQATT and CDR2 is SNEGSKA (reference sequence). The CDR3 is made up of 13 amino acids.

This clonotype was observed a few times. The rearrangement joins TRBV7-9 to TRBJ2-7; D not certain. Trimming took off 7 bases at V and 2 bases at J, with 15 bases between the two ends. Germline lookup yields CDR1 SEHNR and CDR2 FQNEAQ (reference sequence). The CDR3 is 14 residues long. The CDR3 bases are TGTGCCAGCAACCCCCTGGACGGAGCCTACGAGCAGTACTTC. It yields the protein CASNPLDGAYEQYF.

The chain carries TRBV28 and TRBJ1-3; D not certain. Germline CDR1 and CDR2: MDHEN and SYDVKM. This CDR3 has 14 residues. Trimming stripped 6 bases from V and 1 base from J, with 10 bases between. The CDR3 DNA is TGTGCCAGCAGCCTCGGTAATTCTGGAAACACCATATATTTT. Translating gives CASSLGNSGNTIYF.

The chain joins TRBV9 to TRBJ2-5; the D gene could be TRBD1 or TRBD2 (5 bases each). V was clipped by 2 bases and J by 1 base, with 12 bases between them. Germline CDR1 is SGDLS and CDR2 is YYNGEE. The CDR3 sequence is 15 residues long. The CDR3 bases are TGTGCCAGCAGCGTGGGACCGACGGTCCAAGAGACCCAGTACTTC. Protein: CASSVGPTVQETQYF.

The V call is TRBV7-3, the J call TRBJ2-5; D may match TRBD1 or TRBD2 (6 bases each). The germline V and J ends were trimmed by 3 bases and 5 bases, with 19 bases remaining between them. This CDR3 comprises 16 residues. CDR1 is SGHTA and CDR2 is FQGTGA in the germline V gene. For the CDR3, the DNA is TGTGCCAGCAGCTTTTCCCCTTCGGGGGCAGGGGAGACCCAGTACTTC. Protein sequence: CASSFSPSGAGETQYF.

A few counts support this clonotype. The chain couples TRBV7-2 to TRBJ1-3, with D hard to call. The CDR3 extends over 16 amino acids. Germline V gives CDR1 SGHTA, CDR2 FQGNSA. V lost 0 bases and J 0 bases, leaving 9 bases between the germline ends. As DNA, the CDR3 is TGTGCCAGCAGCTTAGCGCCGCATTCCTCTGGAAACACCATATATTTT. The encoded protein is CASSLAPHSSGNTIYF.

The chain is built from TRBV29-1 and TRBJ1-1; D possibly corresponds to TRBD1 (6 bases). With 2 bases removed from V and 0 bases from J, the gap between germline ends came to 7 bases. CDR3 length: 13 amino acids. The germline V gene has CDR1 SQVTM and CDR2 ANQGSEA. The CDR3 DNA follows: TGCAGCGTTGAAAACAGGGTGAACACTGAAGCTTTCTTT. This sequence encodes CSVENRVNTEAFF. Based on the CDR3 plus reference TRBV29-1 and TRBJ1-1, the full variable domain is SAVISQKPSRDICQRGTSLTIQCQVDSQVTMMFWYRQQPGQSLTLIATANQGSEATYESGFVIDKFPISRPNLTFSTLTVSNMSPEDSSIYLCSVENRVNTEAFFGQGTRLTVV.

The chain employs TRBV20-1 and TRBJ2-3; 7 bases are a match to TRBD2. V lost 4 bases and J lost 3; bases outside the gene matches: 13. CDR3 length: 16 residues. Germline loops: CDR1 DFQATT, CDR2 SNEGSKA (reference sequence). CDR3: CSAIFLGRLRTDTQYF. Written as DNA, the CDR3 is TGCAGTGCTATTTTTCTCGGGAGGCTACGTACAGATACGCAGTATTTT.

This clonotype appeared a few times. The genes are TRBV6-2 or TRBV6-3 and TRBJ2-7; D gene uncertain. Germline V lookup: CDR1 MNHEY, CDR2 SVGEGT. Trimming stripped 11 bases from V and 2 bases from J, with 16 bases between. The CDR3 loop spans 13 amino acids. The CDR3 sequence: CAVRSISAYEQYV. The CDR3 DNA reads as TGTGCCGTCCGCTCTATCTCAGCCTACGAGCAGTACGTC.

The V gene is TRBV5-6, the J gene TRBJ1-5; TRBD1 is a possible D gene (5 bases). The CDR3 length is 16 residues. Trimming left V 4 bases short and J 3 bases short, with 17 bases between. The germline V gene encodes CDR1 SGHDT and CDR2 YYEEEE. CDR3 protein: CASSTGPMDDNQPQHF. The CDR3 DNA reads as TGTGCCAGCAGCACGGGACCCATGGATGACAATCAGCCCCAGCATTTT.

This clonotype was seen a handful of times. V gene TRBV5-1 combines with J gene TRBJ2-1; D gene unclear. This CDR3 spans 16 amino acids. The V end lost 3 bases, the J end lost 7 bases, and 20 bases lay between the germline ends. Looked up from germline, CDR1 is SGHRS and CDR2 is YFSETQ. The CDR3 sequence: CASSSRSPAAANEQFF. The CDR3 DNA is TGCGCCAGCAGCTCACGGTCACCGGCGGCGGCTAATGAGCAGTTCTTC.

The chain is built from TRBV6-2 or TRBV6-3 and TRBJ2-7; unclear D gene. The CDR3 is 13 residues long. V shed 2 bases and J shed 2 bases, with 7 bases lying between them. From germline, CDR1 is MNHEY and CDR2 SVGEGT. As DNA, the CDR3 is TGTGCCAGCAGTTACGACAAGACCTACGAGCAGTACGTC. Amino acids: CASSYDKTYEQYV.

This clonotype was observed a handful of times. This rearrangement joins TRBV2 to TRBJ1-2; D not resolved. The germline V gene encodes CDR1 SNHLY and CDR2 FYNNEI. Trimming removed 8 bases from V and 1 base from J, with 14 bases in between. This CDR3 is built from 14 residues. The CDR3: CASLRQDGNYGYTF. For the CDR3, the DNA is TGTGCCAGCCTGAGACAAGACGGTAACTATGGCTACACCTTC. Filled out from reference TRBV2 and TRBJ1-2, the complete variable domain reads EPEVTQTPSHQVTQMGQEVILRCVPISNHLYFYWYRQILGQKVEFLVSFYNNEISEKSEIFDDQFSVERPDGSNFTLKIRSTKLEDSAMYFCASLRQDGNYGYTFGSGTRLTVV.

The gene calls are TRBV7-6 and TRBJ1-1, with a weak D call TRBD1 (5 bases). The CDR3 is 15 residues long. The V gene lost 4 bases and the J gene lost 1 base, with 13 bases spanning the gap. In germline, CDR1 is SGHVS, CDR2 FNYEAQ. CDR3 region: CASSSSDSWNTEAFF. CDR3 sequence (DNA): TGTGCCAGCAGCTCCTCAGACAGCTGGAACACTGAAGCTTTCTTT.

This clonotype was seen ten or more times. This chain connects TRBV5-1 to TRBJ2-1, with a tentative D call TRBD2 (5 bases). The ends were cut back, 0 bases at V and 7 bases at J, with 8 bases in the middle. The CDR3 consists of 13 residues. Germline CDR1 and CDR2: SGHRS and YFSETQ. This chain's CDR3 is CASSLGGRNEQFF. CDR3 in DNA: TGCGCCAGCAGCTTGGGAGGGCGTAATGAGCAGTTCTTC.

The V gene is TRBV6-5, the J gene TRBJ1-2; a weak D match, TRBD1 (5 bases). CDR3 length equals 15 residues. V lost 0 bases and J 1 base, leaving 9 bases between the germline ends. Germline V gene lookup returns CDR1 MNHEY and CDR2 SVGAGI. Here the CDR3 reads CASSYSRGSNYGYTF. CDR3 bases: TGTGCCAGCAGTTACTCAAGGGGTAGTAACTATGGCTACACCTTC.

This clonotype was seen more than once but under ten times. The chain has TRBV24-1 and TRBJ2-1; TRBD1 matches 8 bases. With V trimmed by 5 bases and J by 4 bases, 9 bases remained unmatched. Per the germline V gene, CDR1 is KGHDR and CDR2 is SFDVKD. CDR3 length: 16 residues. DNA of the CDR3: TGTGCCACCAGTGCCGGCGGGACAGGTAGATACAATGAGCAGTTCTTC. The encoded protein is CATSAGGTGRYNEQFF.

This clonotype was detected a few times. The genes are TRBV15 and TRBJ1-1; D gene unclear. This CDR3 is built from 13 residues. Germline V gives CDR1 LNHNV, CDR2 YYDKDF (reference sequence). Trimming shortened V by 1 base and J by 2 bases, and 5 bases separated the two germline ends. The CDR3 bases are TGTGCCACCAGCAGAGGAGAAAACACTGAAGCTTTCTTT. Protein product: CATSRGENTEAFF. The full variable domain, in which reference TRBV15 and TRBJ1-1 provide the parts outside the CDR3, is DAMVIQNPRYQVTQFGKPVTLSCSQTLNHNVMYWYQQKSSQAPKLLFHYYDKDFNNEADTPDNFQSRRPNTSFCFLDIRSPGLGDTAMYLCATSRGENTEAFFGQGTRLTVV.

This clonotype was counted a few times. The chain joins TRBV12-3 or TRBV12-4 to TRBJ2-5; D unresolved. V was pared by 6 bases and J by 5 bases, with 13 bases between. This CDR3 has 13 amino acids. CDR3 region: CASSWDLGETQYF. The CDR3 coding sequence is TGTGCCAGCAGCTGGGATCTCGGGGAGACCCAGTACTTC.

This clonotype has more than one count but fewer than ten. This chain connects TRBV7-2 to TRBJ1-1; D perhaps matches TRBD1 (6 bases). CDR3 length: 15 amino acids. Germline CDR1 is SGHTA and CDR2 is FQGNSA. Trimming left V 5 bases short and J 1 base short, with 14 bases between. The CDR3 protein is CASSPYLDRNTEAFF. The CDR3 DNA follows: TGTGCCAGCAGCCCATATCTGGACAGGAACACTGAAGCTTTCTTT.